The 29 T cell receptor beta chains below come from one sample, sequenced in a study of T-cell reconstitution after alpha-beta-depleted transplantation in children. Unique molecular identifiers were used to barcode this TCRbeta library. TCRdb passed the PCR reads through MiXCR, listing each CDR3 protein once. The data show about 640,000 distinct CDR3 sequences, 16% seen once. The material sequenced was PBMCs from the stem cell graft donor, taken from the stem cell graft. The receptors stem from a human donor who donated a stem cell graft to a child with acute myeloid leukemia.

Many counts were recorded for this clonotype. The chain links TRBV20-1 to TRBJ1-1; D remains ambiguous. This CDR3 spans 13 amino acids. Germline V CDR1 and CDR2: DFQATT, SNEGSKA (reference sequence). Trimming pared 2 bases from V and 1 base from J, leaving 8 bases between. CDR3 loop: CSARRAGNTEAFF. The CDR3 coding sequence is TGCAGTGCTAGAAGGGCAGGGAACACTGAAGCTTTCTTT.

This clonotype appeared many times. This rearrangement joins TRBV9 to TRBJ1-1; 8 nucleotides agree with TRBD1. This CDR3 is built from 15 residues. The germline V gene has CDR1 SGDLS and CDR2 YYNGEE. The J segment lost 4 bases and the V segment lost 3 bases, leaving 8 bases of the junction unmatched. CDR3 sequence: CASSAGTGGFTEAFF. For the CDR3, the DNA is TGTGCCAGCAGCGCCGGGACAGGAGGTTTCACTGAAGCTTTCTTT.

This clonotype was seen ten or more times. The chain couples TRBV7-2 to TRBJ2-5, with a possible D match to TRBD1 (6 bases). The germline V and J ends were trimmed by 3 bases and 5 bases, with 10 bases remaining between them. Germline assignment: CDR1 SGHTA and CDR2 FQGNSA. CDR3 length: 13 amino acids. The CDR3, as DNA: TGTGCCAGCAGCTTCATTGGGGGCGAGACCCAGTACTTC. This translates into CASSFIGGETQYF.

In regard to this clonotype: A junction boundary mismatches the germline segment, possibly from a read error. The chain combines TRBV6-1 with TRBJ2-7; TRBD1 aligns across 9 bases. CDR1 MNHNS and CDR2 SASEGT come from the germline V gene. The CDR3 sequence is 14 residues long. CDR3 DNA sequence: TGTGCCATCAGTCTTCGGACAGGGGTCTACGAGCAGTACTTC. Protein: CAISLRTGVYEQYF.

In this sample, this clonotype turned up a few times. The chain combines TRBV20-1 with TRBJ2-3; 11 positions agree with TRBD2. The junction had 9 bases not matched to a gene; V was cut back by 3 bases and J by 7 bases. The CDR3 is made up of 15 amino acids. Looked up from germline, CDR1 is DFQATT and CDR2 is SNEGSKA (reference sequence). CDR3 bases: TGCAGTGCTAGTCCCGGGACTAGCGGAGGTCATACGCAGTATTTT. This codes for CSASPGTSGGHTQYF.

This clonotype was counted many times. The V gene is TRBV20-1, the J gene TRBJ2-7, with 7 bases matching TRBD1. The CDR3 sequence is 13 residues long. The germline V gene has CDR1 DFQATT and CDR2 SNEGSKA (reference sequence). With 5 bases clipped from V and 7 bases from J, the junction kept 11 bases outside the gene matches. The CDR3 DNA follows: TGCAGTGCTGCCCGACAGGGTCTGGGGGAGCAGTACGTC. Its protein is CSAARQGLGEQYV.

This clonotype showed up just a few times. The chain joins TRBV7-9 to TRBJ2-5; 7 bases align to TRBD1. V lost 3 bases and J lost 1; bases outside the gene matches: 11. This CDR3 is 17 amino acids long. The germline V gene has CDR1 SEHNR and CDR2 FQNEAQ (reference sequence). The CDR3: CASSFRQGRMGQETQYF. CDR3 nucleotide sequence: TGTGCCAGCAGCTTCAGACAGGGACGGATGGGCCAAGAGACCCAGTACTTC. Full variable domain (rest looked up from reference TRBV7-9 and TRBJ2-5): DTGVSQNPRHKITKRGQNVTFRCDPISEHNRLYWYRQTLGQGPEFLTYFQNEAQLEKSRLLSDRFSAERPKGSFSTLEIQRTEQGDSAMYLCASSFRQGRMGQETQYFGPGTRLLVL.

J is TRBJ2-5 and V is TRBV5-1; D unresolved. V lost 2 bases and J lost 2, with 10 bases in between. This CDR3 comprises 14 residues. Germline V lookup: CDR1 SGHRS, CDR2 YFSETQ. The CDR3 DNA reads as TGCGCCAGCAGCTTAGAAGTCCATCAAGAGACCCAGTACTTC. This encodes CASSLEVHQETQYF.

The CDR3 DNA follows: TGTGCCAGCAGCTTCGGGGTATCAGAGACCCAGTACTTC. Translation gives CASSFGVSETQYF. The chain joins TRBV7-9 to TRBJ2-5; tentatively, D is TRBD2 (5 bases). Per the germline V gene, CDR1 is SEHNR and CDR2 is FQNEAQ (reference sequence). V gave up 3 bases and J gave up 4 bases, with 9 bases separating them. The CDR3 covers 13 residues.

The chain joins TRBV20-1 to TRBJ2-7; TRBD1 aligns across 8 bases. Germline-derived CDR1 and CDR2 are DFQATT and SNEGSKA (reference sequence). The CDR3 totals 15 residues. The trim removed 5 bases at V and 2 bases at J, leaving 11 bases unmatched. The CDR3 loop is CSAGDPGQVAYEQYF. CDR3 sequence (DNA): TGCAGTGCTGGGGATCCGGGACAGGTAGCCTACGAGCAGTACTTC.

J is TRBJ1-2 and V is TRBV5-1, with unresolved D. The germline V gene encodes CDR1 SGHRS and CDR2 YFSETQ. The CDR3 runs 16 residues. V was clipped by 4 bases and J by 0 bases, with 16 bases between them. CDR3 sequence reads: CASSHDPKKPNYGYTF. The CDR3 DNA reads TGCGCCAGCAGCCACGATCCCAAGAAGCCTAACTATGGCTACACCTTC.

A few counts support this clonotype. The chain joins TRBV12-3 or TRBV12-4 to TRBJ2-3; D perhaps matches TRBD1 (6 bases). This CDR3 has 15 residues. The V gene lost 5 bases and the J gene lost 0 bases, with 12 bases spanning the gap. CDR3: CASSPRQVSTDTQYF. CDR3 in DNA: TGTGCCAGCAGTCCCCGACAGGTTAGCACAGATACGCAGTATTTT.

This clonotype has ten or more counts. V gene TRBV12-3 or TRBV12-4 combines with J gene TRBJ2-7, with D perhaps being TRBD1 or TRBD2 (6 bases each). V was pared by 3 bases and J by 0 bases, with 12 bases between. CDR3 size: 15 residues. This CDR3 is CASSLRDTASYEQYF. For the CDR3, the DNA is TGTGCCAGCAGTTTGCGGGACACAGCCTCCTACGAGCAGTACTTC.

This clonotype was seen ten or more times. This chain links TRBV20-1 with TRBJ2-7; D is perhaps TRBD2 (7 bases). Germline-derived CDR1 and CDR2 are DFQATT and SNEGSKA (reference sequence). The length of the CDR3 is 12 residues. Trimming left V 5 bases short and J 4 bases short, with 12 bases between. CDR3 in amino acids: CSASRGGYEQYV. The CDR3 nucleotides are TGCAGTGCTTCCAGGGGAGGGTACGAGCAGTACGTC.

The chain has TRBV5-5 and TRBJ2-4; D unresolved. The CDR3 length is 17 residues. From germline, CDR1 is SGHKS and CDR2 YYEKEE (reference sequence). Trimming removed 0 bases at V and 1 base at J, with 14 bases between. The CDR3 here is CASSLDWESIAKNIQYF. CDR3 sequence (DNA): TGTGCCAGCAGCTTGGATTGGGAAAGCATCGCCAAAAACATTCAGTACTTC.

In this sample, this clonotype turned up many times. The CDR3 region is CSARESTGSPREQYF. CDR3 nucleotide sequence: TGCAGTGCTAGAGAGAGTACAGGGTCCCCGCGAGAGCAGTACTTC. The chain uses TRBV20-1 and TRBJ2-7; weak D call: TRBD1 (6 bases). V lost 0 bases and J lost 7, with 19 bases in between. This CDR3 contains 15 residues. The germline V gene encodes CDR1 DFQATT and CDR2 SNEGSKA (reference sequence).

Ten or more counts support this clonotype. This chain joins TRBV29-1 and TRBJ2-2; D is unresolved. CDR3 size: 10 residues. Germline CDR1 and CDR2: SQVTM and ANQGSEA. Trimming pared 4 bases from V and 7 bases from J, leaving 4 bases between. The CDR3 loop reads CSVGNGELFF. For the CDR3, the DNA is TGCAGCGTTGGGAACGGGGAGCTGTTTTTT.

Many counts were recorded for this clonotype. The genes are TRBV20-1 and TRBJ2-3, with TRBD2 as a possible D gene (5 bases). The CDR3 has 12 residues. Germline V gene data show CDR1 as DFQATT and CDR2 as SNEGSKA (reference sequence). V lost 5 bases, J lost 4 bases, and 10 bases lay in between. CDR3 loop: CSAFGIPDTQYF. CDR3 coding DNA: TGCAGTGCTTTCGGGATCCCAGATACGCAGTATTTT.

The gene calls are TRBV24-1 and TRBJ2-2; TRBD2 agrees at 15 bases. This CDR3 comprises 17 residues. Germline V gene sequence: CDR1 KGHDR, CDR2 SFDVKD. The V segment lost 7 bases and the J segment 4 bases; nucleotides outside the gene matches: 6. DNA for the CDR3: TGTGCCACCAGCAGGACTAGCGGGGGGGCCGGCACCGGGGAGCTGTTTTTT. Translated: CATSRTSGGAGTGELFF.

Many counts were recorded for this clonotype. This CDR3 reads CSASGRVRTEAFF. DNA for the CDR3: TGCAGTGCTAGTGGCCGGGTGAGGACTGAAGCTTTCTTT. The chain is built from TRBV20-1 and TRBJ1-1, with no clear D. CDR1 is DFQATT, CDR2 SNEGSKA, per germline (reference sequence). The CDR3 runs 13 residues. V gave up 3 bases and J gave up 5 bases, with 13 bases separating them.

CDR3 nucleotide sequence: TGTGCCAGCAGCCAAGAGTCCGGACTAGCGGGCGAGCAGTACGTC. Protein product: CASSQESGLAGEQYV. The gene calls are TRBV3-1 and TRBJ2-7; 11 nucleotides align to TRBD2. The trim removed 0 bases at V and 6 bases at J, leaving 4 bases unmatched. This CDR3 spans 15 amino acids. Germline-derived CDR1 and CDR2 are LGHDT and YNNKEL (reference sequence).

V usage is TRBV7-2 and J usage is TRBJ2-5; D remains unclear. The CDR3 loop spans 15 amino acids. Trimming removed 5 bases at V and 1 base at J, with 14 bases between. Germline V gene lookup returns CDR1 SGHTA and CDR2 FQGNSA. For the CDR3, the DNA is TGTGCCAGCAGCCAAAGAACAGAGCCCCAAGAGACCCAGTACTTC. Its translation is CASSQRTEPQETQYF.

This clonotype has ten or more counts. The CDR3 protein is CASSLAGRLNTEAFF. In DNA, the CDR3 is TGCGCCAGCAGCTTGGCGGGACGGTTGAACACTGAAGCTTTCTTT. This chain links TRBV5-1 with TRBJ1-1; maybe TRBD1 (5 bases). V was cut by 0 bases and J by 0 bases, with 9 bases left in between. The CDR3 contains 15 residues. Germline CDR1 reads SGHRS; CDR2 reads YFSETQ.

This rearrangement joins TRBV5-5 to TRBJ2-6; D is undetermined. Germline CDR1 and CDR2: SGHKS and YYEKEE (reference sequence). With 0 bases removed from V and 2 bases from J, the gap between germline ends came to 6 bases. The CDR3 is 15 amino acids. The CDR3 loop is CASSLDLTGANVLTF. The CDR3 nucleotides read TGTGCCAGCAGCTTGGACTTAACTGGGGCCAACGTCCTGACTTTC.

The V gene is TRBV12-3 or TRBV12-4, the J gene TRBJ2-2; 9 nucleotides match TRBD1. With 6 bases clipped from V and 6 bases from J, the junction kept 14 bases outside the gene matches. The length of the CDR3 is 17 residues. CDR3 loop: CASSNTRDRVWAGELFF. DNA for the CDR3: TGTGCCAGCAGCAATACCCGGGACAGGGTTTGGGCCGGGGAGCTGTTTTTT.

The V and J genes are TRBV2 and TRBJ1-1, with D unresolved. The germline V gene has CDR1 SNHLY and CDR2 FYNNEI. The CDR3 is 13 amino acids. The V end was cut by 11 bases, the J end by 1 base, with 14 bases between. The CDR3 sequence: CASCGLWNTEAFF. In nucleotides, the CDR3 is TGTGCCTCCTGCGGGTTGTGGAACACTGAAGCTTTCTTT.

In this sample, this clonotype turned up many times. The chain uses TRBV20-1 and TRBJ2-7; 11 bases align to TRBD1. J was trimmed by 4 bases and V by 0 bases; bases with no gene match: 8. The CDR3 totals 16 residues. The germline V gene encodes CDR1 DFQATT and CDR2 SNEGSKA (reference sequence). The CDR3 sequence: CSARDYGDRGTYEQYF. CDR3 nucleotides: TGCAGTGCTAGAGATTATGGGGACAGGGGGACTTACGAGCAGTACTTC.

The V and J genes are TRBV7-2 and TRBJ1-5; no clear D gene. This CDR3 spans 18 amino acids. Germline CDR1 is SGHTA and CDR2 is FQGNSA. Trimming took 3 bases from V and 9 from J, leaving 27 bases between them. The CDR3 is CASSFGHFGGERIWPQHF. DNA for the CDR3: TGTGCCAGCAGCTTCGGGCATTTCGGCGGGGAGAGAATATGGCCCCAGCATTTT.

There are many counts of this clonotype. In DNA, the CDR3 is TGCAGTGCTAGAGATCCGGGACACCGGAACACTGAAGCTTTCTTT. This encodes CSARDPGHRNTEAFF. This chain connects TRBV20-1 to TRBJ1-1, with D possibly matching TRBD1 (6 bases). The CDR3 covers 15 residues. V lost 0 bases and J lost 1, with 12 bases in between. The V gene's germline CDR1 is DFQATT and CDR2 SNEGSKA (reference sequence).